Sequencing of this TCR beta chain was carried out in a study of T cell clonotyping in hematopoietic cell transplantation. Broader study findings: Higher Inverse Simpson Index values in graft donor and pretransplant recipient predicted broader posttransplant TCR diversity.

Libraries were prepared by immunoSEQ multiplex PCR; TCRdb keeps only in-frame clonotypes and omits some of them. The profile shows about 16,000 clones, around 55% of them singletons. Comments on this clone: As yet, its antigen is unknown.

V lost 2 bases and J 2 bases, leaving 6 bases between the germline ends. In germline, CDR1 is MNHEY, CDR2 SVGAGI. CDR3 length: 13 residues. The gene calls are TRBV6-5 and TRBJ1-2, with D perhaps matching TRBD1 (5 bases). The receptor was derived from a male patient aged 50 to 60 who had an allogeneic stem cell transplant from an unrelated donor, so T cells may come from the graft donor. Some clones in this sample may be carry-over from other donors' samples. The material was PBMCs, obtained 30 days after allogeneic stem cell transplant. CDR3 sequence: CASSYGGNYGYTF. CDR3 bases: TGTGCCAGCAGTTACGGGGGAAACTATGGCTACACCTTC.